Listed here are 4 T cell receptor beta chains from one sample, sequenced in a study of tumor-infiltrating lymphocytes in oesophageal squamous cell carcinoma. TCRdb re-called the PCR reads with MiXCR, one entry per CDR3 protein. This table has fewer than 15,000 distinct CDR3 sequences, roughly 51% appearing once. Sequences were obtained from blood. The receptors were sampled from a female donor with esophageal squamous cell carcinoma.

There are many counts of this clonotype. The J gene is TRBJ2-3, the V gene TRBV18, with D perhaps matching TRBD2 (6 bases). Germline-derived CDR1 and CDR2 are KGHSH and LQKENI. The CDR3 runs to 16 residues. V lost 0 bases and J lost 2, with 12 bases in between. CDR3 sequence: CASSPPSRGATDTQYF. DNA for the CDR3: TGTGCCAGCTCACCACCTTCGCGCGGGGCCACAGATACGCAGTATTTT.

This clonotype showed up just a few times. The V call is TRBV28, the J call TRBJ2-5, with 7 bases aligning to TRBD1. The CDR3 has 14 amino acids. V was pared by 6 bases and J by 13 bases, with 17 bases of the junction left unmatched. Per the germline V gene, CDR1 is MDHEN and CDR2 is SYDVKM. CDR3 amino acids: CASRQGSRTGELYF. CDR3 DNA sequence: TGTGCCAGCAGACAGGGGAGCAGAACCGGGGAGCTGTACTTC.

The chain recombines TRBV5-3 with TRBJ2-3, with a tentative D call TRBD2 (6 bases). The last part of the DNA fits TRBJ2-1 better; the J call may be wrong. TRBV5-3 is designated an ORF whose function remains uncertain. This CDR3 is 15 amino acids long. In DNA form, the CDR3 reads TGTGCCAGCAGCCCCGTATCTGCGCGGGATAATGAGCAGTTCTTC. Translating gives CASSPVSARDNEQFF.

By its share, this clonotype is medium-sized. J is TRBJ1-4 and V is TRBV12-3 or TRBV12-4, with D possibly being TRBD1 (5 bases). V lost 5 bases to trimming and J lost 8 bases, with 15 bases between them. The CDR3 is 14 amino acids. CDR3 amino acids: CASSPRDRTEKLFF. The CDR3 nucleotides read TGTGCCAGCAGTCCACGGGACCGGACGGAAAAACTGTTTTTT.